These 3 T cell receptor beta chains were sequenced from one sample in a study of blood T cell repertoires in COVID-19. This table comes from immunoSEQ multiplex PCR, and its TCRdb copy is limited to in-frame clones, with some not included. The table records about 29,000 clones, 80% to 90% of them present only once. The specimen sequenced was peripheral blood. All receptors come from an elderly man with acute or convalescent COVID-19.

The rearrangement uses TRBV18 and TRBJ1-1, with D tentatively TRBD1 (5 bases). The germline V and J ends were trimmed by 6 bases and 4 bases, with 15 bases remaining between them. This CDR3 spans 14 amino acids. CDR1 and CDR2 from the germline V gene are KGHSH and LQKENI. CDR3 sequence: CASSQSAGGTEAFF. DNA for the CDR3: TGTGCCAGCTCTCAGAGCGCGGGGGGCACTGAAGCTTTCTTT. Together with reference TRBV18 and TRBJ1-1, the CDR3 gives the full variable domain: NAGVMQNPRHLVRRRGQEARLRCSPMKGHSHVYWYRQLPEEGLKFMVYLQKENIIDESGMPKERFSAEFPKEGPSILRIQQVVRGDSAAYFCASSQSAGGTEAFFGQGTRLTVV.

V usage is TRBV15 and J usage is TRBJ2-5; TRBD1 is a possible D gene (6 bases). The ends were cut back, 1 base at V and 5 bases at J, with 14 bases in the middle. Germline V lookup: CDR1 LNHNV, CDR2 YYDKDF (reference sequence). The length of the CDR3 is 15 residues. The CDR3 protein is CATSRAAGAQETQYF. CDR3 DNA sequence: TGTGCCACCAGCAGAGCTGCAGGGGCGCAGGAGACCCAGTACTTC.

J is TRBJ2-2 and V is TRBV6-6, with D tentatively TRBD2 (5 bases). The CDR3 is 13 residues long. Trimming shortened V by 8 bases and J by 3 bases, and 10 bases separated the two germline ends. The germline gives CDR1 MNHNY, CDR2 SVGAGI (reference sequence). The CDR3 sequence: CASRGFDTGELFF. The CDR3 DNA reads as TGTGCCAGCCGAGGGTTTGACACCGGGGAGCTGTTTTTT.